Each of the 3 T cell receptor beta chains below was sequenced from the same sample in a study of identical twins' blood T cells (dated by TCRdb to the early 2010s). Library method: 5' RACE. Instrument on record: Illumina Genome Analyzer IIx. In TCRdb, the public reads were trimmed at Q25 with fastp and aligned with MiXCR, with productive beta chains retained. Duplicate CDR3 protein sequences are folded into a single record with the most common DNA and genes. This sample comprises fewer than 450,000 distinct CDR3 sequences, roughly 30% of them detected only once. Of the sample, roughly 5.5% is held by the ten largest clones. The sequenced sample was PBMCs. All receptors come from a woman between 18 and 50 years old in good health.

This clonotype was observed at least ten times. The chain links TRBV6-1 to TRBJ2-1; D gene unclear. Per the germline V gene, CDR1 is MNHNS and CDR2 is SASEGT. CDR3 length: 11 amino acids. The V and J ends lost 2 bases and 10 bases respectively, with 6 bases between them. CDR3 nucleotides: TGTGCCAGCAGTGAAAAGATAGAGCAGTTCTTC. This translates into CASSEKIEQFF.

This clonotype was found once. The CDR3 DNA sequence: TGCAGTGCGCCCATAGCGGGGGCCACAGATACGCAGTATTTT. Its protein is CSAPIAGATDTQYF. The chain recombines TRBV20-1 with TRBJ2-3, with 9 bases identical to TRBD2. After removal of 6 bases from V and 2 bases from J, the junction contained 6 bases not matched to a gene. The CDR3 is 14 amino acids. CDR1 is DFQATT and CDR2 is SNEGSKA in the germline V gene (reference sequence).

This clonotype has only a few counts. CDR3 region: CASSTRLGGYTF. The CDR3 DNA sequence: TGTGCCAGCAGCACTCGGTTGGGGGGCTACACCTTC. V gene TRBV7-8 combines with J gene TRBJ1-2; no definite D call. The germline V gene has CDR1 SGHVS and CDR2 FQNEAQ. The CDR3 is 12 amino acids. V lost 5 bases and J 8 bases, leaving 12 bases between the germline ends.